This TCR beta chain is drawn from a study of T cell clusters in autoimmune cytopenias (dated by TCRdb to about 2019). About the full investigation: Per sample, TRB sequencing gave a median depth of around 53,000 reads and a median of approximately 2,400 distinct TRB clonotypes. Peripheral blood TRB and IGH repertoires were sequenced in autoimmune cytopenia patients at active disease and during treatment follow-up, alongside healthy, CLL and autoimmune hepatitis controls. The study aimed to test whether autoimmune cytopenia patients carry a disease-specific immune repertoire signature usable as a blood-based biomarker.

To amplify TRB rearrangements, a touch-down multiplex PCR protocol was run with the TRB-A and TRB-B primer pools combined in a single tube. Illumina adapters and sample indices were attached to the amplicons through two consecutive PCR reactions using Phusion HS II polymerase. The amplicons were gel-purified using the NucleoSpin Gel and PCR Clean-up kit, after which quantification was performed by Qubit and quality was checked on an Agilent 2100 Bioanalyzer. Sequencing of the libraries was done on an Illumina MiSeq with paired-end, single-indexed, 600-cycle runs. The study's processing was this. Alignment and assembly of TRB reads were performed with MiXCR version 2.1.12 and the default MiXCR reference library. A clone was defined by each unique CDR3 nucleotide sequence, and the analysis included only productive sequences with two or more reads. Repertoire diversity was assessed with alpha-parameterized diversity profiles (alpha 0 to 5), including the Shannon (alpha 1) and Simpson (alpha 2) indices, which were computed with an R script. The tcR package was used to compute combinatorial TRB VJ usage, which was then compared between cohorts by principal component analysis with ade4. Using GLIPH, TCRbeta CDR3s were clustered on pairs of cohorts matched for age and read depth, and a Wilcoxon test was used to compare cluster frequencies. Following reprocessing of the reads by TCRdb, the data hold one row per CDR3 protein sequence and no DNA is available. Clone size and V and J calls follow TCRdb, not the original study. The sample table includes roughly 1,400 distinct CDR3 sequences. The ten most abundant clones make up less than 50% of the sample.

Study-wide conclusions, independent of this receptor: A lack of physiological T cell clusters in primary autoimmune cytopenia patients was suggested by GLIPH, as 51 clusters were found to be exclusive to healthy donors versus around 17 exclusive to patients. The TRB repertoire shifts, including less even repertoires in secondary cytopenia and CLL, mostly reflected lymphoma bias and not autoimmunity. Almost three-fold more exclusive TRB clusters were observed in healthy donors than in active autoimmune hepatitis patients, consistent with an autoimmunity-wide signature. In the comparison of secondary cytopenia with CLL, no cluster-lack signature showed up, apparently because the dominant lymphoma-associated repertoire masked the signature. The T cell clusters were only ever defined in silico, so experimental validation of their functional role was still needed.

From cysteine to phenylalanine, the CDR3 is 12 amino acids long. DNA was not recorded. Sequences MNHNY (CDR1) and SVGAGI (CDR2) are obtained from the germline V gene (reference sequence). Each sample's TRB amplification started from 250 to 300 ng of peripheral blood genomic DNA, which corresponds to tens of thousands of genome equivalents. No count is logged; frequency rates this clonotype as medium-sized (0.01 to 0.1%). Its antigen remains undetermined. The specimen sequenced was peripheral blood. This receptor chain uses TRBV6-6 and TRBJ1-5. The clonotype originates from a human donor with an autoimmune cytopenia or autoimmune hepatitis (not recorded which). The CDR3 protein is CASSYSQKAQHF.